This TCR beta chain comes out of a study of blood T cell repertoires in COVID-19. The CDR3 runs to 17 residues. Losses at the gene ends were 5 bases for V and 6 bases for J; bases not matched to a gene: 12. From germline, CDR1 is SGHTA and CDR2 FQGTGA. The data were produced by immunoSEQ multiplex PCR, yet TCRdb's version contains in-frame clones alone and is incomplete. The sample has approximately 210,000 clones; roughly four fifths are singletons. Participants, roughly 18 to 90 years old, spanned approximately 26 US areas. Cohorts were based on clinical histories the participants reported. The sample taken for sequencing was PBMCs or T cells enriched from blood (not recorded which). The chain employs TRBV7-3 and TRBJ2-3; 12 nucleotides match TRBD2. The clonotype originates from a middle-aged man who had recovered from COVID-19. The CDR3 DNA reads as TGTGCCAGCAGCCCTGGACTAGCGGGATTTGGTTTGGATACGCAGTATTTT. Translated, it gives CASSPGLAGFGLDTQYF. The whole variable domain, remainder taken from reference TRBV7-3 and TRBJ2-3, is GAGVSQTPSNKVTEKGKYVELRCDPISGHTALYWYRQSLGQGPEFLIYFQGTGAADDSGLPNDRFFAVRPEGSVSTLKIQRTERGDSAVYLCASSPGLAGFGLDTQYFGPGTRLTVL.